The sequence of this TCR beta chain was determined in a study of vaccination effects on CD4 cells after COVID-19. At the level of the study: Vaccine administered to participants consisted of two doses of either BNT162b2 or mRNA-1273. Study results and limitations: Marked clonal contraction of infection- and vaccine-induced clones was seen late after vaccination. The study dataset contains few convalescent patients and includes no early post-infection timepoints.

Expansion with viral peptide pools was applied to antigen-specific CD4+ T cells by the ViraFEST assay prior to sequencing. Investigators separated out CD4+ T cells once about 10 days of culture had passed. Recipients of the vaccine had no prior SARS-CoV-2 infection and negative nucleocapsid antibodies. After about 2 million PBMC were placed in each well, they were cultured with around 10 IU/ml IL-2 and 8 to 10 ug/ml peptides. A note on this clone: Its antigen is not identified.

The junction had 12 bases not matched to a gene; V was cut back by 0 bases and J by 6 bases. Germline CDR1 SGHRS, CDR2 YFSETQ. The CDR3 runs 17 residues. Method: immunoSEQ multiplex PCR; TCRdb's copy keeps in-frame clones and lacks some. The sample gives some 41,000 clones, about 70% of which show up once; more than 12% is in the top ten. The material sequenced was CD4+ T cells from PBMCs cultured with HCoV-OC43 spike peptides, taken before COVID-19 vaccination. Subset reported: HCoV-OC43 spike overlapping peptide pool stimulation. The clonotype originates from a human donor who received a COVID-19 vaccine. The chain uses TRBV5-1 and TRBJ2-3, with 8 bases lining up with TRBD2. CDR3: CASSLGSSGGRTDTQYF. The DNA for the CDR3 is TGCGCCAGCAGCTTGGGGTCTTCGGGGGGGCGGACCGATACGCAGTATTTT.